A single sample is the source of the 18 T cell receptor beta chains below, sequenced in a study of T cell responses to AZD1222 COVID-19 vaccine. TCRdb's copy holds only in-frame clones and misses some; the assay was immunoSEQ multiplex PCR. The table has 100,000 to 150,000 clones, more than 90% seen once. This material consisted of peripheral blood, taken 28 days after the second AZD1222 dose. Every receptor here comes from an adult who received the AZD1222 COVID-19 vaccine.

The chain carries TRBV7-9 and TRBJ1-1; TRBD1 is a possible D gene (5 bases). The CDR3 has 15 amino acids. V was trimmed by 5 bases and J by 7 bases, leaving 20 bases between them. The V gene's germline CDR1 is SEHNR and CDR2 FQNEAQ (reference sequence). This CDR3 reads CASSPKLRQGNEAFF. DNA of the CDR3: TGTGCCAGCAGCCCCAAATTAAGGCAGGGCAATGAAGCTTTCTTT. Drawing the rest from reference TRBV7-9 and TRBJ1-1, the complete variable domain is DTGVSQNPRHKITKRGQNVTFRCDPISEHNRLYWYRQTLGQGPEFLTYFQNEAQLEKSRLLSDRFSAERPKGSFSTLEIQRTEQGDSAMYLCASSPKLRQGNEAFFGQGTRLTVV.

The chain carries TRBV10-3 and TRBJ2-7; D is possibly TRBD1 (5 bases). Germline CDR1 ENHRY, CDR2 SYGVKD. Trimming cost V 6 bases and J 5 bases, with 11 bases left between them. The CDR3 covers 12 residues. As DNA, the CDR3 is TGTGCCATCAGAAGGGGTGGCGACGAGCAGTACTTC. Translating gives CAIRRGGDEQYF.

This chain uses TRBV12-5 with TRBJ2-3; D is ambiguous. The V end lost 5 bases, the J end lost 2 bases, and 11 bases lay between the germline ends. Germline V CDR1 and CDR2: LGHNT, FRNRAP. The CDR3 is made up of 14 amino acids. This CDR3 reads CASGPSAFTDTQYF. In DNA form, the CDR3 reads TGTGCTAGTGGTCCCTCGGCTTTCACAGATACGCAGTATTTT.

CDR3 sequence: CASSFALANYGYTF. CDR3 sequence (DNA): TGTGCCAGCAGCTTTGCGTTAGCTAACTATGGCTACACCTTC. The chain is built from TRBV7-2 and TRBJ1-2; D gene unclear. V lost 3 bases and J 0 bases, leaving 8 bases between the germline ends. CDR3 length: 14 amino acids. Germline values: CDR1 SGHTA, CDR2 FQGNSA.

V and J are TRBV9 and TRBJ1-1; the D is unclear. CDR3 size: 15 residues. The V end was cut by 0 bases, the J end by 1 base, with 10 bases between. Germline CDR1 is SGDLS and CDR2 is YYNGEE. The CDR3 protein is CASSVGTNKNTEAFF. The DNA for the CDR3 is TGTGCCAGCAGCGTAGGTACCAACAAGAACACTGAAGCTTTCTTT.

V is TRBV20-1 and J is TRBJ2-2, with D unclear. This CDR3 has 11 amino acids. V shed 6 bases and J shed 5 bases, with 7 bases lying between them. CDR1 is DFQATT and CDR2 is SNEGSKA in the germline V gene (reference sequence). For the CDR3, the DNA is TGCAGTGCCGGAGATACCGGGGAGCTGTTTTTT. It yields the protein CSAGDTGELFF.

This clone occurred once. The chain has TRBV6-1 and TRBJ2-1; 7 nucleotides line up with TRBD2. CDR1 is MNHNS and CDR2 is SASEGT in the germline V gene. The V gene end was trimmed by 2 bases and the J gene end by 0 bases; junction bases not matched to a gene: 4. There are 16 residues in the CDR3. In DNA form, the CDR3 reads TGTGCCAGCAGTGAAACCGGGAGGAGCTCCTACAATGAGCAGTTCTTC. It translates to CASSETGRSSYNEQFF.

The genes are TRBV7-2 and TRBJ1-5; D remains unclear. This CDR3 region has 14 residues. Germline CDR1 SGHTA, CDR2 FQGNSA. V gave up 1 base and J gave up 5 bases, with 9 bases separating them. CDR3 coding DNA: TGTGCCAGCAGCTTAGGGAGAGAGGATCAGCCCCAGCATTTT. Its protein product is CASSLGREDQPQHF.

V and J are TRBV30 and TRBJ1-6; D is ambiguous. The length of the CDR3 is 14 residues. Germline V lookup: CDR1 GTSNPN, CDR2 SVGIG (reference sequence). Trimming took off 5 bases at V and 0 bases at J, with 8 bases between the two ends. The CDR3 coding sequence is TGTGCCTGGGAATCGATCTCCTATAATTCACCCCTCCACTTT. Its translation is CAWESISYNSPLHF.

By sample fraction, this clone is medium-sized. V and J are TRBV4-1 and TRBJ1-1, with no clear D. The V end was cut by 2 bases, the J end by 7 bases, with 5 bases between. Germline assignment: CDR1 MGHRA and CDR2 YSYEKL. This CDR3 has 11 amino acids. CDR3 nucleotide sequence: TGCGCCAGCAGCCAAAGCGGTGAAGCTTTCTTT. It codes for CASSQSGEAFF.

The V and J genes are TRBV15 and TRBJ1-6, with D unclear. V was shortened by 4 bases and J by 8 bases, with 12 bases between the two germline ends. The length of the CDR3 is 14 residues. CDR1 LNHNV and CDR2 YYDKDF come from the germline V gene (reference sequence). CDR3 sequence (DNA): TGTGCCACCAGCAAGACCACGAGGGATTCACCCCTCCACTTT. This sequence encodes CATSKTTRDSPLHF.

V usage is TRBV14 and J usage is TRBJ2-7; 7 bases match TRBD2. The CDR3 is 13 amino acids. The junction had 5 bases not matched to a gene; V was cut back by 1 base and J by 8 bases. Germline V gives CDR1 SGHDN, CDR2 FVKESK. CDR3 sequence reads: CASSQAGLPKQYF. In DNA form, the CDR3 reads TGTGCCAGCAGCCAAGCGGGACTACCAAAGCAGTACTTC.

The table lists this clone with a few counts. The CDR3 DNA sequence: TGTGCCAGCTCACCACGGGCAGGGATGGATAGCAATCAGCCCCAGCATTTT. Amino acids: CASSPRAGMDSNQPQHF. V is TRBV18 and J is TRBJ1-5, with D perhaps TRBD1 (5 bases). Trimming removed 1 base at V and 0 bases at J, with 13 bases between. Germline CDR1 and CDR2: KGHSH and LQKENI. The CDR3 runs 17 residues.

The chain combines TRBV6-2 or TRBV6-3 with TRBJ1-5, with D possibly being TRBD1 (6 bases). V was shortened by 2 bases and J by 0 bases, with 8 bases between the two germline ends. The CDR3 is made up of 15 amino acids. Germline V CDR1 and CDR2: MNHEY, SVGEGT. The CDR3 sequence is CASSYRGDSNQPQHF. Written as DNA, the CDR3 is TGTGCCAGCAGTTACAGGGGGGATAGCAATCAGCCCCAGCATTTT.

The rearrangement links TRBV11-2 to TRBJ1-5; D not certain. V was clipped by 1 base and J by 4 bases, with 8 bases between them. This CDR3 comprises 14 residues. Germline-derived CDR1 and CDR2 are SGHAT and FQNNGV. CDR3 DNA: TGTGCCAGCAGCTTAGGGTACGGAAATCAGCCCCAGCATTTT. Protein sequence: CASSLGYGNQPQHF. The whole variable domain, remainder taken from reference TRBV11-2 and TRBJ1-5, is EAGVAQSPRYKIIEKRQSVAFWCNPISGHATLYWYQQILGQGPKLLIQFQNNGVVDDSQLPKDRFSAERLKGVDSTLKIQPAKLEDSAVYLCASSLGYGNQPQHFGDGTRLSIL.

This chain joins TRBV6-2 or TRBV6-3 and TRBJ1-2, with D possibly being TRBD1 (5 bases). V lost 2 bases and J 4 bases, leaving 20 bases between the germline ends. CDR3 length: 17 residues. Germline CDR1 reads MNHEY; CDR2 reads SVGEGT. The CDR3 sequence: CASSYQNRLFLSYGYTF. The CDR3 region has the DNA TGTGCCAGCAGTTACCAAAACAGGCTATTCTTGAGCTATGGCTACACCTTC.

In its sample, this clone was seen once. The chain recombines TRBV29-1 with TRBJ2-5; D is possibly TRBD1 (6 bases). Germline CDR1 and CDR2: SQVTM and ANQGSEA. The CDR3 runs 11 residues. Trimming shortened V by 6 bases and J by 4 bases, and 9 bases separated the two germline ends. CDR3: CSVPRGETQYF. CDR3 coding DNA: TGCAGCGTACCCAGGGGAGAGACCCAGTACTTC.

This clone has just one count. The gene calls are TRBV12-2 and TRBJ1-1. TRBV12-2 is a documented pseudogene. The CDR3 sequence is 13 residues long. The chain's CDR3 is CASSRSSNTEAFF. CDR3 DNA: TGTGCAAGTAGCAGGAGCTCGAACACTGAAGCTTTCTTT.